This T cell receptor (beta chain) was sequenced in a study of spatial heterogeneity in lung cancer. Study context: Sequence detection consistently recorded a greater number of beta-chain than alpha-chain sequences.

V was shortened by 5 bases and J by 4 bases, with 14 bases between the two germline ends. The V gene's germline CDR1 is MDHEN and CDR2 SYDVKM. The CDR3 totals 14 residues. The study, taken as a whole, reports: Follow-up blood showed ubiquitous expanded tumor TCRs less than blood at resection did.

This clonotype was picked up a small number of times. The target antigen is unknown. Time point in this sample: sample taken at primary tumor resection. Material for sequencing was whole RNA from tumor, nontumor lung or frozen PBMC, left unsorted. The library protocol tagged each TCR cDNA with a unique molecular identifier. From the 5' RACE reads, TCRdb called clonotypes with MiXCR, one entry per CDR3 protein. The repertoire holds tens of thousands of distinct CDR3 sequences, with more than 15% as singletons. The input for sequencing was PBMCs, taken at surgery. This TCR derives from a male donor with early-stage non-small cell lung cancer. This chain links TRBV28 with TRBJ2-5; D possibly uses TRBD1 or TRBD2 (6 bases each). For the CDR3, the DNA is TGTGCCAGCAGTAAGGGGGGACCTAGAGAGACCCAGTACTTC. The encoded protein is CASSKGGPRETQYF.